This T cell receptor (beta chain) appears in the sequencing data of a study of tumor-infiltrating lymphocytes in primary liver carcinoma. In the study overall: Spanning 30 to 69 years of age, the patients were men and women. Findings of the study overall: Blood had a significantly lower top-250-clone fraction than tumors did (p = 0.039).

This clonotype has only a few counts. Its antigen is unidentified. Germline DNA was also extracted, and blood RNA derived from unsorted whole blood. The researchers drew 3.5 to 4.5 milliliters of peripheral blood before surgery. Researchers generated TCR beta cDNA from 500 ng of total RNA, relying on a constant-region primer. Three nested multiplex PCR rounds, a slightly modified ARM-PCR, produced the libraries for TCR beta. A C-beta reverse primer was combined with TRBV1-TRBV30 forward primers in the first two PCR rounds, and each round had roughly 9 cycles. Each CDR3 protein is one row after TCRdb ran MiXCR on the multiplex PCR reads. The sample lists some 180,000 distinct CDR3 sequences, over 50% occurring once. J lost 6 bases, V lost 4 bases, and 5 bases had no gene match. This CDR3 is 13 amino acids long.

The sequence was obtained from a man aged 35 to 55 with primary liver carcinoma and hepatitis B virus infection. The specimen sequenced was peripheral blood. This chain uses TRBV12-3 or TRBV12-4 with TRBJ2-7, with 8 nucleotides matching TRBD2. The CDR3 loop is CASSSGGLAEQYF. The DNA of the CDR3 is TGTGCCAGCAGTTCGGGAGGGCTTGCCGAGCAGTACTTC.